This TCR beta chain is drawn from a study of T cells in Graves' hyperthyroidism and ophthalmopathy. The investigators amplified TCR beta CDR3 regions from RNA transcripts. First-round RT-PCR targeting the TCR CDR3 was performed with the HTBI primer set. TCRdb ran MiXCR on the multiplex PCR reads and lists one entry per CDR3 protein. Of a few hundred thousand distinct CDR3 sequences detected, 15% to 19% appear once; the ten largest clones hold about 30%. Concerning this clonotype itself: As yet, its antigen is unknown.

Study-level findings and limits: Ophthalmopathy got predicted by the model a median roughly 6.4 months before its onset.

The receptor was derived from a woman under 30 with Graves' hyperthyroidism that later progressed to Graves' ophthalmopathy. The sample taken for sequencing was blood.

The CDR3 nucleotides read TGTGCCAGCAGCTGGAGGGGGGCCAACGTCCTGACTTTC. This translates into CASSWRGANVLTF. The V and J genes are TRBV7-8 and TRBJ2-6; the D gene is possibly TRBD2 (5 bases). The V end was cut by 4 bases, the J end by 4 bases, with 5 bases between. The CDR3 totals 13 residues. The germline V gene encodes CDR1 SGHVS and CDR2 FQNEAQ.